What follows are 5 T cell receptor beta chains derived from one specimen sequenced in a study of blood T cell repertoires in COVID-19. Only in-frame clones appear in the TCRdb table, and some are missing; sequencing was by immunoSEQ multiplex PCR. The sample has roughly 60,000 clones, over 70% seen once. The sample consisted of peripheral blood. These receptors originate from a man aged 25 to 40 with COVID-19, enrolled during active disease.

The J gene is TRBJ1-1, the V gene TRBV28; no firm D call. V was clipped by 7 bases and J by 1 base, with 7 bases between them. This CDR3 contains 12 residues. Germline assignment: CDR1 MDHEN and CDR2 SYDVKM. The CDR3 loop is CASTRRNTEAFF. The CDR3 region has the DNA TGTGCCAGCACGAGGAGGAACACTGAAGCTTTCTTT.

The chain recombines TRBV7-8 with TRBJ1-6; 7 bases are a match to TRBD1. CDR1 and CDR2 (germline): SGHVS, FQNEAQ. The V and J ends lost 2 bases and 10 bases, in that order; junction bases with no gene match: 5. This CDR3 comprises 14 residues. CDR3 sequence reads: CASSLQEGASPLHF. CDR3 sequence (DNA): TGTGCCAGCAGCTTACAGGAGGGGGCGTCACCCCTCCACTTT.

The chain couples TRBV5-1 to TRBJ2-6, with a weak D call TRBD1 (6 bases). This CDR3 has 16 amino acids. Germline V gene data show CDR1 as SGHRS and CDR2 as YFSETQ. Trimming cost V 3 bases and J 0 bases, with 10 bases left between them. The CDR3 DNA reads TGCGCCAGCAGCTCCACAGGGAGCTCTGGGGCCAACGTCCTGACTTTC. Translating it yields CASSSTGSSGANVLTF.

The chain joins TRBV30 to TRBJ1-5, with TRBD1 identical over 10 bases. The germline V gene encodes CDR1 GTSNPN and CDR2 SVGIG (reference sequence). The CDR3 runs to 13 residues. V lost 5 bases and J lost 7; bases outside the gene matches: 5. CDR3 nucleotides: TGTGCCTGGGGACGGGACAGGGGCCAGCCCCAGCATTTT. Translating gives CAWGRDRGQPQHF.

The CDR3 loop reads CASSEQGRVNNEQFF. The CDR3 nucleotides read TGTGCCAGCAGCGAGCAGGGCAGGGTGAACAATGAGCAGTTCTTC. The gene calls are TRBV7-8 and TRBJ2-1; perhaps TRBD1 as D (5 bases). The CDR3 loop spans 15 amino acids. Germline lookup yields CDR1 SGHVS and CDR2 FQNEAQ. V was trimmed by 5 bases and J by 5 bases, leaving 16 bases between them.